Below, 30 T cell receptor beta chains from the same sample are listed, as sequenced in a study of blood T cells in healthy people across ages. Together with a sample-barcoded 5' primer, a J-beta primer mix was included in a second PCR lasting roughly 6 to 12 cycles. TCRdb analysed the 5' RACE reads with MiXCR anew, one entry per CDR3 protein. The sample lists about 580,000 distinct CDR3 sequences, about 45% occurring once. What was sequenced was blood. The receptor set was obtained from a man at least 80 years old in good health.

The genes are TRBV9 and TRBJ2-5; 10 nucleotides align to TRBD1. This CDR3 region has 13 residues. V gave up 2 bases and J gave up 12 bases; unmatched junction bases: 7. Germline CDR1 and CDR2: SGDLS and YYNGEE. In nucleotides, the CDR3 is TGTGCCAGCAGCGTCGGGGACAGGGGAACGAAGTACTTC. This gives the protein CASSVGDRGTKYF.

The rearrangement joins TRBV24-1 to TRBJ2-4, with a weak D call TRBD2 (5 bases). The J call may be faulty, since TRBJ2-7 better matches the DNA end. From germline, CDR1 is KGHDR and CDR2 SFDVKD. The CDR3 is made up of 14 amino acids. CDR3 protein: CATSDPGETYEQYF. The CDR3 bases are TGTGCCACCAGTGATCCCGGGGAAACCTACGAGCAGTACTTC.

This clonotype was detected a few times. The chain combines TRBV7-2 with TRBJ1-1; no definite D call. The CDR3 has 13 amino acids. Between the trimmed V and J ends, which lost 4 bases and 2 bases, there was a span of 8 bases. CDR1 SGHTA and CDR2 FQGNSA come from the germline V gene. This chain's CDR3 is CASSSGANTEAFF. CDR3 DNA sequence: TGTGCCAGCAGCTCCGGTGCAAACACTGAAGCTTTCTTT.

The chain joins TRBV29-1 to TRBJ2-7; D might be TRBD1 (5 bases). CDR1 SQVTM and CDR2 ANQGSEA come from the germline V gene. V lost 2 bases to trimming and J lost 0 bases, with 11 bases between them. CDR3 length equals 14 residues. CDR3 sequence: CSVEISGNSYEQYF. CDR3 DNA: TGCAGCGTTGAAATCTCAGGGAACTCCTACGAGCAGTACTTC.

This clonotype was found a few times. This may be a read error: a much more frequent sequence differs by one nucleotide. This CDR3 reads CASSPRLDSCEQYF. The CDR3 DNA reads TGTGCCAGCAGTCCCAGACTAGACTCCTGCGAGCAGTACTTC. V and J are TRBV27 and TRBJ2-7; TRBD2 might be the D (6 bases). CDR1 is MNHEY, CDR2 SMNVEV, per germline (reference sequence). This CDR3 comprises 14 residues.

V is TRBV29-1 and J is TRBJ2-1, with D perhaps assigned TRBD1 or TRBD2 (5 bases each). Germline V gene sequence: CDR1 SQVTM, CDR2 ANQGSEA. V gave up 3 bases and J gave up 10 bases, with 22 bases separating them. The CDR3 runs 15 residues. The CDR3 reads CSVEVLGTGTYEQFF. CDR3 DNA: TGCAGCGTTGAGGTTCTGGGGACGGGAACCTACGAGCAGTTCTTC.

This clonotype was seen repeatedly, ten times or more. The chain has TRBV6-6 and TRBJ2-1, with D possibly being TRBD2 (6 bases). Germline V gene lookup returns CDR1 MNHNY and CDR2 SVGAGI (reference sequence). CDR3 length: 12 amino acids. V was cut by 2 bases and J by 10 bases, with 9 bases left in between. CDR3 sequence reads: CASSYGGEEQFF. For the CDR3, the DNA is TGTGCCAGCAGTTACGGAGGGGAAGAGCAGTTCTTC.

The V gene is TRBV4-2, the J gene TRBJ2-4; D remains unclear. This CDR3 has 16 amino acids. The germline CDR1 and CDR2 sequences are LGHNA and YNFKEQ. V was pared by 1 base and J by 1 base, with 11 bases between. This chain's CDR3 is CASSQVGRAAKNIQYF. In DNA, the CDR3 is TGTGCCAGCAGCCAAGTGGGCCGGGCGGCCAAAAACATTCAGTACTTC.

The genes are TRBV4-3 and TRBJ2-1, with D possibly being TRBD2 (6 bases). The germline V gene encodes CDR1 LGHNA and CDR2 YSLEER. V lost 1 base and J lost 2, with 9 bases in between. The CDR3 loop spans 15 amino acids. The CDR3 here is CASSQGGEAYNEQFF. CDR3 DNA sequence: TGCGCCAGCAGCCAAGGGGGGGAAGCCTACAATGAGCAGTTCTTC.

V is TRBV20-1 and J is TRBJ2-7; 12 bases are shared with TRBD2. The CDR3 length is 14 residues. V dropped 3 bases and J dropped 5; count of bases not matched to a gene: 5. Germline CDR1 and CDR2: DFQATT and SNEGSKA (reference sequence). CDR3: CSARPTSGGNEQYF. CDR3 nucleotide sequence: TGCAGTGCTAGGCCGACTAGCGGGGGTAACGAGCAGTACTTC.

Within the sample, this clonotype is medium-sized. The chain has TRBV6-6 and TRBJ1-4; D is undetermined. V was pared by 8 bases and J by 0 bases, with 10 bases between. Per the germline V gene, CDR1 is MNHNY and CDR2 is SVGAGI (reference sequence). The CDR3 spans 14 residues. CDR3 residues: CASAKAATNEKLFF. CDR3 nucleotide sequence: TGTGCCAGCGCCAAAGCTGCAACTAATGAAAAACTGTTTTTT.

The chain links TRBV25-1 to TRBJ2-1; 9 bases are a match to TRBD2. This CDR3 is 13 amino acids long. The ends lost 6 bases at V and 9 bases at J; junction bases unmatched: 6. Per germline, CDR1 MGHDK and CDR2 SYGVNS. CDR3: CASSASGISEQFF. CDR3 DNA: TGTGCCAGCAGCGCTAGCGGGATAAGTGAGCAGTTCTTC.

The genes are TRBV28 and TRBJ1-6; no firm D call. The V end was cut by 8 bases, the J end by 10 bases, with 9 bases between. Germline values: CDR1 MDHEN, CDR2 SYDVKM. There are 11 residues in the CDR3. CDR3 sequence: CASGPGSPLHF. The CDR3 DNA is TGTGCCAGCGGACCGGGGTCACCCCTCCACTTT.

This clonotype has just a few counts. The V and J genes are TRBV16 and TRBJ2-7, with D unclear. The CDR3 length is 15 residues. The germline V and J ends were trimmed by 0 bases and 0 bases, with 9 bases remaining between them. Germline V lookup: CDR1 KGHSY, CDR2 FQNENV. CDR3 bases: TGTGCCAGCAGCCAATCTGGCTCGCTCTCCTACGAGCAGTACTTC. It translates to CASSQSGSLSYEQYF.

This clonotype has a count of ten or more. The chain couples TRBV6-5 to TRBJ1-1, with a weak D call TRBD1 (6 bases). The germline gives CDR1 MNHEY, CDR2 SVGAGI. The ends were cut back, 0 bases at V and 1 base at J, with 9 bases in the middle. This CDR3 is 15 amino acids long. Here the CDR3 reads CASSYSGTRNTEAFF. The DNA for the CDR3 is TGTGCCAGCAGTTACTCCGGGACAAGGAACACTGAAGCTTTCTTT.

V gene TRBV27 combines with J gene TRBJ1-1; TRBD1 matches at 7 bases. CDR3 length: 15 amino acids. Per germline, CDR1 MNHEY and CDR2 SMNVEV (reference sequence). V shed 4 bases and J 7 bases; nucleotides not matched to a gene: 12. Written as DNA, the CDR3 is TGTGCCAGCAGTTGGTCCCGGGACAGAATATTTGAAGCTTTCTTT. Its translation is CASSWSRDRIFEAFF.

This rearrangement joins TRBV3-1 to TRBJ2-1; 7 bases are a match to TRBD2. CDR1 LGHDT and CDR2 YNNKEL come from the germline V gene (reference sequence). V was clipped by 1 base and J by 1 base; unmatched bases: 4. The CDR3 length is 16 residues. CDR3 loop: CASSQAAGVSYNEQFF. The CDR3 DNA sequence: TGTGCCAGCAGCCAAGCCGCGGGAGTATCCTACAATGAGCAGTTCTTC.

This rearrangement joins TRBV20-1 to TRBJ2-7, with 8 nucleotides matching TRBD1. The CDR3 runs to 15 residues. Looked up from germline, CDR1 is DFQATT and CDR2 is SNEGSKA (reference sequence). The V segment lost 5 bases and the J segment 3 bases; nucleotides outside the gene matches: 12. The CDR3 DNA reads TGCAGTGCTTCCGATGGACAGGGAGATAGCTACGAGCAGTACTTC. Protein sequence: CSASDGQGDSYEQYF.

The chain links TRBV28 to TRBJ2-6, with D unclear. This CDR3 region has 14 residues. V was clipped by 3 bases and J by 3 bases, with 6 bases between them. CDR1 and CDR2 (germline): MDHEN, SYDVKM. The CDR3 sequence: CASSFVSGANVLTF. Written as DNA, the CDR3 is TGTGCCAGCAGTTTCGTAAGTGGGGCCAACGTCCTGACTTTC.

This sequence joins TRBV20-1 and TRBJ2-5, with TRBD2 identical over 7 bases. CDR1 and CDR2 from the germline V gene are DFQATT and SNEGSKA (reference sequence). Trimming cost V 6 bases and J 2 bases; bases outside gene matches: 9. CDR3 length: 14 residues. CDR3 sequence (DNA): TGCAGTGCCTATACAGCGGGGAAACAAGAGACCCAGTACTTC. Its translation: CSAYTAGKQETQYF.

This clonotype was recorded at least ten times. The chain joins TRBV6-6 to TRBJ2-7, with TRBD1 matching over 7 bases. V shed 5 bases, J shed 0 bases, and the junction held 13 bases outside the gene matches. Germline assignment: CDR1 MNHNY and CDR2 SVGAGI (reference sequence). The length of the CDR3 is 17 residues. CDR3 in amino acids: CASSLPGAQGSSYEQYF. The CDR3 DNA follows: TGTGCCAGCAGTCTGCCCGGTGCACAGGGGAGCTCCTACGAGCAGTACTTC.

This clonotype was seen more than once but under ten times. This rearrangement joins TRBV29-1 to TRBJ1-1, with D unclear. CDR3 length: 12 residues. V dropped 7 bases and J dropped 6 bases, with 15 bases sitting between them. The germline V gene encodes CDR1 SQVTM and CDR2 ANQGSEA. For the CDR3, the DNA is TGCAGCGCCTTTCGGGGTGACTCTGAAGCTTTCTTT. This translates into CSAFRGDSEAFF.

V gene TRBV9 combines with J gene TRBJ2-1; 7 bases match TRBD2. Germline-derived CDR1 and CDR2 are SGDLS and YYNGEE. V shed 2 bases, J shed 5 bases, and the junction held 7 bases outside the gene matches. The CDR3 runs to 15 residues. CDR3 sequence (DNA): TGTGCCAGCAGCGTTTTGGCGGGGGACGACAATGAGCAGTTCTTC. Translating it yields CASSVLAGDDNEQFF.

This chain links TRBV12-3 or TRBV12-4 with TRBJ2-5; possible D gene TRBD2, 6 bases. The better agreement between TRBJ2-7 and the DNA end casts doubt on the J call. The CDR3 is made up of 13 amino acids. The CDR3 bases are TGTGCCAGCAGCCCCTTTCGGGGGTCCGAGCAGTACTTC. Translation gives CASSPFRGSEQYF.

The chain's CDR3 is CASSPESGAGGPQYF. The CDR3 DNA reads TGTGCCAGCAGCCCGGAATCGGGAGCGGGAGGGCCTCAGTACTTC. J is TRBJ2-7 and V is TRBV7-2; 10 positions match TRBD2. CDR3 length: 15 residues. J lost 10 bases, V lost 5 bases, and 14 bases had no gene match. Germline V gene data show CDR1 as SGHTA and CDR2 as FQGNSA.

The genes are TRBV6-2 or TRBV6-3 and TRBJ1-1, with 7 positions matching TRBD1. Trimming cost V 7 bases and J 4 bases; bases outside gene matches: 15. The V gene's germline CDR1 is MNHEY and CDR2 SVGEGT. There are 16 residues in the CDR3. The CDR3 reads CASNTEGAIGGTEAFF. CDR3 DNA: TGTGCCAGCAACACGGAGGGGGCGATTGGAGGCACTGAAGCTTTCTTT.

This clonotype was recorded a few times. The rearrangement uses TRBV7-2 and TRBJ1-1; 9 positions agree with TRBD1. CDR1 and CDR2 from the germline V gene are SGHTA and FQGNSA. V lost 5 bases to trimming and J lost 6 bases; unmatched junction nucleotides: 10. CDR3 length: 15 amino acids. CDR3 DNA sequence: TGTGCCAGCAGCGCGCCGGGACAGGGTGGGCCTGAAGCTTTCTTT. This gives the protein CASSAPGQGGPEAFF. Complete variable domain (other parts from reference TRBV7-2 and TRBJ1-1): GAGVSQSPSNKVTEKGKDVELRCDPISGHTALYWYRQSLGQGLEFLIYFQGNSAPDKSGLPSDRFSAERTGGSVSTLTIQRTQQEDSAVYLCASSAPGQGGPEAFFGQGTRLTVV.

The J gene is TRBJ2-7, the V gene TRBV5-1, with 7 bases matching TRBD1. The CDR3 spans 14 residues. The V gene's germline CDR1 is SGHRS and CDR2 YFSETQ. V dropped 0 bases and J dropped 2; count of bases not matched to a gene: 2. CDR3 protein: CASSLEGATYEQYF. CDR3 sequence (DNA): TGCGCCAGCAGCTTGGAGGGGGCCACCTACGAGCAGTACTTC. Using reference TRBV5-1 and TRBJ2-7 for the parts outside the CDR3, the full variable domain is KAGVTQTPRYLIKTRGQQVTLSCSPISGHRSVSWYQQTPGQGLQFLFEYFSETQRNKGNFPGRFSGRQFSNSRSEMNVSTLELGDSALYLCASSLEGATYEQYFGPGTRLTVT.

Comment on this clonotype: One end of the junction fails to match germline, which may point to a read error. The chain links TRBV5-1 to TRBJ2-5; D ambiguous. Germline V gene lookup returns CDR1 SGHRS and CDR2 YFSETQ. The CDR3 runs 14 residues. Here the CDR3 DNA reads TGCGCCAGCAGCCCGACCGTTTCCCAAGAGACCCAGTGCTTC. Residues: CASSPTVSQETQCF.

The V call is TRBV29-1, the J call TRBJ2-1; D unclear. The CDR3 runs to 12 residues. Germline V gives CDR1 SQVTM, CDR2 ANQGSEA. V was clipped by 4 bases and J by 6 bases, with 10 bases between them. CDR3 protein: CSVVTFINEQFF. CDR3 sequence (DNA): TGCAGCGTTGTTACGTTTATCAATGAGCAGTTCTTC.